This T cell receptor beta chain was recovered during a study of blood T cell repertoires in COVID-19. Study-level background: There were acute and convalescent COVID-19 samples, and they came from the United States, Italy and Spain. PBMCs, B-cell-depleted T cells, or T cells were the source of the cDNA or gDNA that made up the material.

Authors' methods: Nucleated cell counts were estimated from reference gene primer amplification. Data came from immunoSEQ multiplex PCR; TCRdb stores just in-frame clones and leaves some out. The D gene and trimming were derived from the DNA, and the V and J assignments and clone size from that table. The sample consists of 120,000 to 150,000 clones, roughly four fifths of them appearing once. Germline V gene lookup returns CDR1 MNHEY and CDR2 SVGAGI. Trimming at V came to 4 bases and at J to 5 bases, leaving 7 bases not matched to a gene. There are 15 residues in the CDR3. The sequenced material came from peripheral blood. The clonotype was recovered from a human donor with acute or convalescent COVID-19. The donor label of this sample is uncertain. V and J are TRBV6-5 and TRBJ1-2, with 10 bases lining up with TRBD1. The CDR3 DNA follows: TGTGCCAGCAGTTCCGCCGGGACAGGGGAGTATGGCTACACCTTC. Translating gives CASSSAGTGEYGYTF.